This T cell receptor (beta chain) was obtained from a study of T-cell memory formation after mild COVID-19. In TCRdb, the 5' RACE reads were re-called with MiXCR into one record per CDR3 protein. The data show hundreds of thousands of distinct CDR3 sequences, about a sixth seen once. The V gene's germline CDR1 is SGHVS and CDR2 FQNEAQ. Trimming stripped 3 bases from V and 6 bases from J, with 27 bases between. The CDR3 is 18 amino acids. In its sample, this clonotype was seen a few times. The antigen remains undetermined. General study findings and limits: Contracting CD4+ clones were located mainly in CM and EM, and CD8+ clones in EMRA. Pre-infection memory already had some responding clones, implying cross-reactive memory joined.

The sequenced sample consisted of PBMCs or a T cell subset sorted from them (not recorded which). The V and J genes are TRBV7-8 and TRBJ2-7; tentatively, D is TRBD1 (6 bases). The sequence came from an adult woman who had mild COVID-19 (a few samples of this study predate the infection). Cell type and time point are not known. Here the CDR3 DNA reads TGTGCCAGCAGCTTCTCTAGCTATATAGGACAGCGAAGGGTCGAGCAGTACTTC. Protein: CASSFSSYIGQRRVEQYF.